This section outlines one T cell receptor (beta chain) sequence together with its context. Its antigen is not known. Trimming at V came to 0 bases and at J to 1 base, leaving 5 bases not matched to a gene. Per the germline V gene, CDR1 is MGHRA and CDR2 is YSYEKL. The CDR3 spans 16 residues. Amplification used 60 V beta primers and 13 J beta primers. Only in-frame clones appear in the TCRdb table, and some are missing; sequencing was by immunoSEQ multiplex PCR. The sample carries about 50,000 clones, roughly 87% recorded once. This specimen belongs to a study of glioma-infiltrating T cells after dendritic cell vaccination. Study-wide context: Patients received autologous tumor lysate-pulsed dendritic cell vaccination between about 2002 and 2013. Study-wide points: Longer survival after dendritic cell vaccination followed higher pretreatment TIL content. Only a small number of patients had complete blood and tumor samples.

The sequence came from a human donor with glioblastoma. This chain joins TRBV4-1 and TRBJ1-1, with TRBD1 matching 7 bases. The sample was blood, taken before dendritic cell vaccination. CDR3 sequence (DNA): TGCGCCAGCAGCCAAGATCCCTGGACAGGGAACACTGAAGCTTTCTTT. It translates to CASSQDPWTGNTEAFF.